This TCR beta chain derives from a study of vaccination effects on CD4 cells after COVID-19. Viral peptide pool expansion of antigen-specific CD4+ T cells preceded sequencing in the ViraFEST assay. Researchers isolated CD4+ T cells once approximately ten days of culture had elapsed. Nobody among the vaccine recipients had prior SARS-CoV-2 infection (nucleocapsid antibodies were negative). A few million PBMC per well were cultured with around 11 IU/ml IL-2 and roughly 9.9 ug/ml peptides. TCRdb keeps only in-frame clones here, not all; method: immunoSEQ multiplex PCR. The sample comprises 71,000 or so clones, approximately 70% of which are singletons, and approximately 3.8% rests with the top ten. Worth noting for this clone: Its antigen is as yet unknown.

Study-wide points: By a late point after vaccination, infection- and vaccine-induced clones had shrunk markedly through clonal contraction.

Trimming shortened V by 2 bases and J by 4 bases, and 3 bases separated the two germline ends. The CDR3 loop spans 11 amino acids. Germline V CDR1 and CDR2: MRHNA, SNTAGT. The sample consisted of CD4+ T cells from PBMCs cultured with HCoV-OC43 spike peptides, taken before COVID-19 vaccination. Subset noted: HCoV-OC43 spike overlapping peptide pool stimulation. This clonotype was obtained from a human donor who received a COVID-19 vaccine. V is TRBV6-4 and J is TRBJ2-7, with D unclear. CDR3 protein: CASSDRYEQYV. The CDR3 nucleotides read TGTGCCAGCAGTGACAGGTACGAGCAGTACGTC.